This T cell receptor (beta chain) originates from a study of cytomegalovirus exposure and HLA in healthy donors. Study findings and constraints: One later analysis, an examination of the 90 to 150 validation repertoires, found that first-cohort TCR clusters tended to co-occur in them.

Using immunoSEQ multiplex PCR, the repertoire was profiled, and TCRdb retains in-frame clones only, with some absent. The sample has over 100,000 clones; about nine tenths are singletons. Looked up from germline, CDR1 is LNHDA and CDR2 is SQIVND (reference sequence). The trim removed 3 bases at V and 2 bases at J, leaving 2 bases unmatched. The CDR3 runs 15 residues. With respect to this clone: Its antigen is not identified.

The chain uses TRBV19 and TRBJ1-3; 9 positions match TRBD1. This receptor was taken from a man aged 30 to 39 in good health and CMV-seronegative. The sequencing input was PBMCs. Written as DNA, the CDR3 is TGTGCCAGTAGTATCGGGACAGGGACTGGAAACACCATATATTTT. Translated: CASSIGTGTGNTIYF.